This T cell receptor beta chain was found in a study of technical replicates of blood from a few donors. This clone was recorded many times. The repertoire was sequenced with immunoSEQ multiplex PCR; TCRdb's copy has only in-frame clones and lacks some. The sample comprises tens of thousands of clones, 80% to 90% of which are singletons, and approximately 3.5% rests with the top ten. The sequencing sample was made of PBMCs. This clonotype was sampled from a human donor in good health. Some clones in this sample may be carry-over from other donors' samples.

The chain's CDR3 is CAGGQGPYGYTF. In nucleotides, the CDR3 is TGTGCCGGGGGACAGGGCCCCTATGGCTACACCTTC. The V and J genes are TRBV7-2 and TRBJ1-2; 9 positions match TRBD1. The CDR3 covers 12 residues. Germline CDR1 is SGHTA and CDR2 is FQGNSA. V lost 11 bases, J lost 4 bases, and 5 bases stayed unmatched.